Sequencing of this T cell receptor beta chain was carried out in a study of T cells after yellow fever vaccination. Conversion of TCR transcripts into cDNA relied on 5'RACE template switching, which added a universal primer site and UMIs. Via MiXCR, TCRdb re-called the 5' RACE reads, giving one row per CDR3 protein. The sample lists over 150,000 distinct CDR3 sequences, 5.5% to 8% occurring once. This clonotype was detected many times. The V and J ends lost 8 bases and 6 bases respectively, with 10 bases between them. The CDR3 loop spans 11 amino acids. This sequence originates from a man younger than 35 who received the YFV17D yellow fever vaccine. Specimen: CD4+ T cells sorted from PBMCs, collected on the day of the first yellow fever vaccination. V usage is TRBV12-3 or TRBV12-4 and J usage is TRBJ1-2, with D possibly matching TRBD1 (6 bases). For the CDR3, the DNA is TGTGCCAGCGAGGGGGTGAATGGCTACACCTTC. It yields the protein CASEGVNGYTF.